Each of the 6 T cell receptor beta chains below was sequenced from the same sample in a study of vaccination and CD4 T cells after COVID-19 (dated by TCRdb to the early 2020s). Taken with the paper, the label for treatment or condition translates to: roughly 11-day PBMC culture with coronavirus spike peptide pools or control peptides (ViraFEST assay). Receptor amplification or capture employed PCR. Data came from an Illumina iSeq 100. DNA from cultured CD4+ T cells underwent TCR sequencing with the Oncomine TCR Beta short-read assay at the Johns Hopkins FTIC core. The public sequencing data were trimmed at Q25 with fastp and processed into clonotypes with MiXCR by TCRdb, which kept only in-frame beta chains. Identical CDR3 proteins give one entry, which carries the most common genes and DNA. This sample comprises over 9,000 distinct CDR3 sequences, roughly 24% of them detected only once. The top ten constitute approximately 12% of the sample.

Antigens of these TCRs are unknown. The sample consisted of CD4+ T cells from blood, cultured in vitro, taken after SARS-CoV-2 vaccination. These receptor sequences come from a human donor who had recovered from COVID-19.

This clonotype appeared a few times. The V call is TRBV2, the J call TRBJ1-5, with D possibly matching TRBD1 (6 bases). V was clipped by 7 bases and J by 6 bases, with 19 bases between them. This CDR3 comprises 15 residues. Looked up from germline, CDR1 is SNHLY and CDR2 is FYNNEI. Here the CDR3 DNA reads TGTGCCAGCACCCCGGGGCAGGGGAAGATTCAGCCCCAGCATTTT. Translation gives CASTPGQGKIQPQHF.

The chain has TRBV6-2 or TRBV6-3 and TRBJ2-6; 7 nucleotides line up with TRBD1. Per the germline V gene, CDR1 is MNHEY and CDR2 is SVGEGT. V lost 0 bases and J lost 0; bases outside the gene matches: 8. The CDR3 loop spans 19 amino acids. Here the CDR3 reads CASSYSQTGTPSGANVLTF. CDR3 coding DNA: TGTGCCAGCAGTTACTCCCAGACAGGGACCCCCTCTGGGGCCAACGTCCTGACTTTC.

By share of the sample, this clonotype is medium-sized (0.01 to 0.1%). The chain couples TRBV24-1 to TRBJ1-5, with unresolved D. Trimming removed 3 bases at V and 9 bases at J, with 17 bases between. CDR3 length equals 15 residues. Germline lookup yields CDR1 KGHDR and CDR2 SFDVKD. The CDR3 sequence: CATSDPEDPARPQHF. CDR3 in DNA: TGTGCCACCAGTGATCCAGAGGACCCTGCGAGGCCCCAGCATTTT.

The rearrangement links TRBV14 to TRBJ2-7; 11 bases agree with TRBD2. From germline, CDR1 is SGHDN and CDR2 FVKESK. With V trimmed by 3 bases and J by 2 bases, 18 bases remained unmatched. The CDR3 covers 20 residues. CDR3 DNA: TGTGCCAGCAGCCATGGGATCCTGACTAGCGGGGAAGGAGAAGCCTACGAGCAGTACTTC. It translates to CASSHGILTSGEGEAYEQYF. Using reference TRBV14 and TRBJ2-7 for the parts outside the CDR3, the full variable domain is EAGVTQFPSHSVIEKGQTVTLRCDPISGHDNLYWYRRVMGKEIKFLLHFVKESKQDESGMPNNRFLAERTGGTYSTLKVQPAELEDSGVYFCASSHGILTSGEGEAYEQYFGPGTRLTVT.

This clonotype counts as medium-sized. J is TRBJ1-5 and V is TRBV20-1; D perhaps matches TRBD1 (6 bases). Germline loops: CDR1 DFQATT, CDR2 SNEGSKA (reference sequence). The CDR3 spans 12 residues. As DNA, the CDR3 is TGCAGGGTCGGGGGCGCGGGTCAGCCCCAGCATTTT. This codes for CRVGGAGQPQHF.

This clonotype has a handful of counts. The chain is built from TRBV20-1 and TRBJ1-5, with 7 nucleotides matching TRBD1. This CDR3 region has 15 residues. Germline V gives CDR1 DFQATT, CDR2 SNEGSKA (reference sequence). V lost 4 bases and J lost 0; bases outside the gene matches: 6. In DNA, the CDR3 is TGCAGTGCTACTAGACAGGGTTATAGCAATCAGCCCCAGCATTTT. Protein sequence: CSATRQGYSNQPQHF.